A selection of T cell receptor beta chains follows, all from one sample in a study of cytomegalovirus exposure and HLA in healthy donors. Sequencing was performed with immunoSEQ multiplex PCR; in TCRdb, only in-frame clones are kept and a portion is missing. The sample includes fewer than 200,000 clones, 82% of them seen just once. The sample consisted of PBMCs. These receptors originate from a man in his fifties or sixties in good health and CMV-seropositive. Each CDR3 is given with its conserved first and last residue. A D gene is named only where the DNA matches it firmly. The size of a clone is reported for some rows only, either as once, few or many, or as a class for expanded clones.

abundance: -
d_gene: -
v_gene: TRBV5-6
j_gene: TRBJ2-3
CDR3nt: TGTGCCAGCAGCTTGGTTGCTGGCGGGTGGTCCACAGATACGCAGTATTTT
CDR3aa: CASSLVAGGWSTDTQYF

abundance: -
d_gene: -
v_gene: TRBV5-6
j_gene: TRBJ2-1
CDR3nt: TGTGCCAGCAGCTTGGGCAGTGAAGCCTACAATGAGCAGTTCTTC
CDR3aa: CASSLGSEAYNEQFF

abundance: -
d_gene: TRBD1
v_gene: TRBV19
j_gene: TRBJ1-2
CDR3nt: TGTGCCAGTACCACCCTCTCCCAGGGGGACTATGGCTACACCTTC
CDR3aa: CASTTLSQGDYGYTF

abundance: -
d_gene: -
v_gene: TRBV7-9
j_gene: TRBJ1-1
CDR3nt: TGTGCCAGCAGCTTCCGGGACACTGAAGCTTTCTTT
CDR3aa: CASSFRDTEAFF

abundance: -
d_gene: -
v_gene: TRBV19
j_gene: TRBJ2-1
CDR3nt: TGTGCCAGTACCCCAGCGGGCAGCTCCTACAATGAGCAGTTCTTC
CDR3aa: CASTPAGSSYNEQFF

abundance: many
d_gene: -
v_gene: TRBV6-1
j_gene: TRBJ1-4
CDR3nt: TGTGCCAGCAGTGAAGGGAGACAGCTTAATGAAAAACTGTTTTTT
CDR3aa: CASSEGRQLNEKLFF

abundance: -
d_gene: -
v_gene: TRBV6-1
j_gene: TRBJ1-1
CDR3nt: TGTGCCAGCACGCAGGGAATGGTCACTGAAGCTTTCTTT
CDR3aa: CASTQGMVTEAFF

abundance: few
d_gene: TRBD1
v_gene: TRBV27
j_gene: TRBJ1-6
CDR3nt: TGTGCCAGCAGCGGGGACAGTTTAATCAATTCACCCCTCCACTTT
CDR3aa: CASSGDSLINSPLHF

abundance: -
d_gene: -
v_gene: TRBV7-6
j_gene: TRBJ1-3
CDR3nt: TGTGCCAGCAGCAGAACCCGACAGGGAAACACCATATATTTT
CDR3aa: CASSRTRQGNTIYF

abundance: -
d_gene: TRBD2
v_gene: TRBV6-5
j_gene: TRBJ2-7
CDR3nt: TGTGCCAGCAGTTACTCACCAGCGGGAGTACCCTACGAGCAGTACTTC
CDR3aa: CASSYSPAGVPYEQYF

abundance: -
d_gene: -
v_gene: TRBV13
j_gene: TRBJ2-7
CDR3nt: TGTGCCAGCAGCCCATGGTACCGTTCGTCCTACGAGCAGTACTTC
CDR3aa: CASSPWYRSSYEQYF

abundance: -
d_gene: TRBD1
v_gene: TRBV18
j_gene: TRBJ2-3
CDR3nt: TGTGCCAGCTCAGGACAGGGAGGCACAGATACGCAGTATTTT
CDR3aa: CASSGQGGTDTQYF

abundance: -
d_gene: TRBD1
v_gene: TRBV6-1
j_gene: TRBJ1-6
CDR3nt: TGTGCCAGCAGTGAACGCTGGACAGGGAATAATAATTCACCCCTCCACTTT
CDR3aa: CASSERWTGNNNSPLHF

abundance: -
d_gene: TRBD1
v_gene: TRBV4-3
j_gene: TRBJ2-1
CDR3nt: TGCGCCAGCAGCCGCCGAGGTCCGGACAGGCCGTTCAATGAGCAGTTCTTC
CDR3aa: CASSRRGPDRPFNEQFF

abundance: -
d_gene: -
v_gene: TRBV4-2
j_gene: TRBJ2-3
CDR3nt: TGTGCCAGCAGCCAAGATGGAGGCCTCACAGATACGCAGTATTTT
CDR3aa: CASSQDGGLTDTQYF